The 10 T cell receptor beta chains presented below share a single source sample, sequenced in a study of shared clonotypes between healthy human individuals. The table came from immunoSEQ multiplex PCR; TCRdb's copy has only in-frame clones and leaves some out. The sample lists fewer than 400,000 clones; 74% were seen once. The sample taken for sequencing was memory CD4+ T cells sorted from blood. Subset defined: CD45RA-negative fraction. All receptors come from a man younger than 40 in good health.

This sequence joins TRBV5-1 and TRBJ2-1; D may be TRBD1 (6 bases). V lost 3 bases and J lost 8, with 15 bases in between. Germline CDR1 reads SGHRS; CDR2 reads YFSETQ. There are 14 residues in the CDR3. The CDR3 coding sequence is TGCGCCAGCAGCTACGGACAGAGAGGGGATGAGCAGTTCTTC. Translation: CASSYGQRGDEQFF.

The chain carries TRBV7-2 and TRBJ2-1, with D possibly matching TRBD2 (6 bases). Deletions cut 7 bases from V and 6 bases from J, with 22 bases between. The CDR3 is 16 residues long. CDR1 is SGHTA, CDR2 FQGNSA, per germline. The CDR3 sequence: CASTRGGASRANEQFF. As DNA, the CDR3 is TGTGCCAGCACCCGAGGAGGGGCGTCGAGGGCCAATGAGCAGTTCTTC.

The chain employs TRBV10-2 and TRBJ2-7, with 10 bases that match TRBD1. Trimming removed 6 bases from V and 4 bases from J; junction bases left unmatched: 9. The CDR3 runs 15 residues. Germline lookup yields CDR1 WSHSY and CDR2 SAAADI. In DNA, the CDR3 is TGCGCCAGCAGCCCCCCCGGGACAGGGGCTTACGAGCAGTACTTC. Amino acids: CASSPPGTGAYEQYF.

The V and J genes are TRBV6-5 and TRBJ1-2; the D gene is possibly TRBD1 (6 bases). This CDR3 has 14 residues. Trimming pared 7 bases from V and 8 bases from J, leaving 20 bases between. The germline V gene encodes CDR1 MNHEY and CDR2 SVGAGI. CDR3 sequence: CASNQRRGAEGYTF. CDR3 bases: TGTGCCAGCAATCAACGGCGGGGGGCTGAAGGCTACACCTTC.

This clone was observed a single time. The CDR3, as DNA: TGCGCCAGCAGCTTGGCCGAGCAGCTCACCGGGGAGCTGTTTTTT. The encoded protein is CASSLAEQLTGELFF. The gene calls are TRBV5-1 and TRBJ2-2; D is undetermined. This CDR3 is 15 amino acids long. CDR1 and CDR2 (germline): SGHRS, YFSETQ. V lost 0 bases, J lost 4 bases, and 10 bases lay in between.

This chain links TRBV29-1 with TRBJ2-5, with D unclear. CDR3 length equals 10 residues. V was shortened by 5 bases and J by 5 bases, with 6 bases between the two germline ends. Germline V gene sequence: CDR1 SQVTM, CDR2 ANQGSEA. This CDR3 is CSVRRETQYF. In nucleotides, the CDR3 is TGCAGCGTTAGGCGTGAGACCCAGTACTTC.

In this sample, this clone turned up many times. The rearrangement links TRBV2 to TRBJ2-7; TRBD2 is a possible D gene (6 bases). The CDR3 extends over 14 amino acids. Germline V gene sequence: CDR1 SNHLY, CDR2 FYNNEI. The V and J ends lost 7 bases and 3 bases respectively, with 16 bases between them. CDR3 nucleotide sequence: TGTGCCAGCAAGAGCGGGTTTGGCGGCTACGAGCAGTACTTC. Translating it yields CASKSGFGGYEQYF. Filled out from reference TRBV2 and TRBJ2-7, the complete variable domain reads EPEVTQTPSHQVTQMGQEVILRCVPISNHLYFYWYRQILGQKVEFLVSFYNNEISEKSEIFDDQFSVERPDGSNFTLKIRSTKLEDSAMYFCASKSGFGGYEQYFGPGTRLTVT.

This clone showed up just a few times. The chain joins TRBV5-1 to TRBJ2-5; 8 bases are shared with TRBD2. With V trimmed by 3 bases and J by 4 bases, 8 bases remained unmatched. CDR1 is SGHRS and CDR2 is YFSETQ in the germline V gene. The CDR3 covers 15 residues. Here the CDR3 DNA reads TGCGCCAGCAGCTCACTAGCGGAGGCGATAGAGACCCAGTACTTC. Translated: CASSSLAEAIETQYF.

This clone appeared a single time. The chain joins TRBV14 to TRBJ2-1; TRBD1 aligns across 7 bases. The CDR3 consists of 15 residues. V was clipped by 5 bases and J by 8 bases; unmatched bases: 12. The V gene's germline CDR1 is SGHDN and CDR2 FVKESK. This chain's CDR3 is CASSKNRGALDEQFF. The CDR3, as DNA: TGTGCCAGCAGCAAAAACAGGGGCGCCCTTGATGAGCAGTTCTTC. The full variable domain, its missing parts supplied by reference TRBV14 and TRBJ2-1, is EAGVTQFPSHSVIEKGQTVTLRCDPISGHDNLYWYRRVMGKEIKFLLHFVKESKQDESGMPNNRFLAERTGGTYSTLKVQPAELEDSGVYFCASSKNRGALDEQFFGPGTRLTVL.

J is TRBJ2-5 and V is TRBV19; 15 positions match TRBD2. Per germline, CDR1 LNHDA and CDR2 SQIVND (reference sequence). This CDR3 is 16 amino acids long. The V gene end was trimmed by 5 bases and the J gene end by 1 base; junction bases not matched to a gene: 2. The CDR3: CASSPGLAGGQETQYF. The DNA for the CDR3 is TGTGCCAGTAGTCCGGGACTAGCGGGAGGCCAAGAGACCCAGTACTTC. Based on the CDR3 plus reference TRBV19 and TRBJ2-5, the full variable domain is DGGITQSPKYLFRKEGQNVTLSCEQNLNHDAMYWYRQDPGQGLRLIYYSQIVNDFQKGDIAEGYSVSREKKESFPLTVTSAQKNPTAFYLCASSPGLAGGQETQYFGPGTRLLVL.